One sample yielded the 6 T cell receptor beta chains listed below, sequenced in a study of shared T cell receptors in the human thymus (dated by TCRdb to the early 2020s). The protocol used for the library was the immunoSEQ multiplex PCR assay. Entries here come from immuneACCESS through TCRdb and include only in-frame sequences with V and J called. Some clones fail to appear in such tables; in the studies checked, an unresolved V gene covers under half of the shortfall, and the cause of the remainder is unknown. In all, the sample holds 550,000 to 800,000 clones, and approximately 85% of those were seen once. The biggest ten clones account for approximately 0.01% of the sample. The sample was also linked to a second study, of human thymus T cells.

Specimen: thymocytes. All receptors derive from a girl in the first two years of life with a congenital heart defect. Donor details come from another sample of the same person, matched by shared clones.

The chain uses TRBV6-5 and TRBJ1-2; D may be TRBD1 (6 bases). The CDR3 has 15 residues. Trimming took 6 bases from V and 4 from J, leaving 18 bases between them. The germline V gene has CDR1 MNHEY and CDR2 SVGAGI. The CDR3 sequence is CASRPGAGGSYGYTF. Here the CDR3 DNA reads TGTGCCAGCAGGCCAGGGGCCGGTGGGAGCTATGGCTACACCTTC.

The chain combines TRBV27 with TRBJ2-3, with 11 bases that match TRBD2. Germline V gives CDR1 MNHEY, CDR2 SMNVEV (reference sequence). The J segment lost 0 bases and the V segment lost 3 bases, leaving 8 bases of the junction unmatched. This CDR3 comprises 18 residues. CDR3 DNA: TGTGCCAGCAGTTTGCAACTAGCGGGGGCCAAAAGCACAGATACGCAGTATTTT. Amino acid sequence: CASSLQLAGAKSTDTQYF.

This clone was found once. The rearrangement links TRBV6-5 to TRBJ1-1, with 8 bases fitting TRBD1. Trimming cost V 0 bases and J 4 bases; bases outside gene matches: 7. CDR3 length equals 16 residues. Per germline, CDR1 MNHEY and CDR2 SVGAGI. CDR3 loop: CASSYSLADRATEAFF. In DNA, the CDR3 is TGTGCCAGCAGTTACTCGCTTGCGGACAGGGCCACTGAAGCTTTCTTT.

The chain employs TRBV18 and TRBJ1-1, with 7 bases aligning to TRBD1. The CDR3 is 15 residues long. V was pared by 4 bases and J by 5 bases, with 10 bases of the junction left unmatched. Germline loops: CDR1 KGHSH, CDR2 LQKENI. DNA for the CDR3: TGTGCCAGCTCACTTACAGGGGCGAGGAAAACTGAAGCTTTCTTT. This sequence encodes CASSLTGARKTEAFF.

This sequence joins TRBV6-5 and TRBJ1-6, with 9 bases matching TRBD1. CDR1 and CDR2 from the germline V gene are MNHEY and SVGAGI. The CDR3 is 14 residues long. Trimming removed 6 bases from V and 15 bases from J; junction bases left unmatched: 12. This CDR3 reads CASSPGTGLLLLHF. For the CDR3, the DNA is TGTGCCAGCAGCCCCGGGACAGGGCTGTTACTCCTCCACTTT.

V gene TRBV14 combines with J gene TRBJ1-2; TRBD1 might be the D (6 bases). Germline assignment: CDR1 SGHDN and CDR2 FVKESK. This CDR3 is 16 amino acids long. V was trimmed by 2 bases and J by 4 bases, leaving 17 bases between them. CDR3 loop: CASSQLGGLAFYGYTF. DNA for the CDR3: TGTGCCAGCAGCCAACTCGGGGGGCTAGCCTTCTATGGCTACACCTTC.